This T cell receptor (beta chain) was documented in a study of blood T cells in healthy people across ages. Study-level points and caveats: Estimates based on one million T cells were treated as lower bounds. There was a strong correlation between TCR beta diversity and naive T cell percentage.

Concerning this clonotype itself: The antigen remains unidentified.

Per-sample yields of isolated PBMCs were at least 7 million. A J-beta primer mix and a sample-barcoded 5' primer were used in a second PCR of roughly 6 to 11 cycles. TCRdb independently ran MiXCR on the 5' RACE reads; one entry per CDR3 protein. Of roughly 800,000 distinct CDR3 sequences listed, roughly 60% are singletons. CDR1 MNHEY and CDR2 SVGAGI come from the germline V gene. The CDR3 is 14 residues long. The gene calls are TRBV6-5 and TRBJ2-7, with no clear D. The J call may be incorrect, as the DNA end agrees better with TRBJ2-5. The source material was blood. The TCR sequence derives from a man aged 30 to 39 in good health. CDR3 bases: TGTGCCAGCAGTTACTCCAAAGCCGAGGAGACCCAGTACTTC. Its protein product is CASSYSKAEETQYF.